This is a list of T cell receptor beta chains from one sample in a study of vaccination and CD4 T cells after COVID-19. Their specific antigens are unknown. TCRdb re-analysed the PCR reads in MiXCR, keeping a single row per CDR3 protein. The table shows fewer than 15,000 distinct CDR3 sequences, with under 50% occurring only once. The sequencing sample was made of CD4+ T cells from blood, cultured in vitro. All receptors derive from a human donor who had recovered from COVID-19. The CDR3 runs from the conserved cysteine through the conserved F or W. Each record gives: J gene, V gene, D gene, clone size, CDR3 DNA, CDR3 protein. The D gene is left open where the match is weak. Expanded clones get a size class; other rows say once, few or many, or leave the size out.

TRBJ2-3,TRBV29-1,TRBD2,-,TGCAGCGTTTACCCTAGCGGGAGCACAGATACGCAGTGTTTT,CSVYPSGSTDTQCF
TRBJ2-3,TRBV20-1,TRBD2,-,TGCAGTGCTAGAGATCTATTTAGGACTAGCGGGAGGGCTAGCACAGATACGCAGTATTTT,CSARDLFRTSGRASTDTQYF
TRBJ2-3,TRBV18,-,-,TGTGCCAGCTCACCCATAACAAGCACAGATACGCAGTATTTT,CASSPITSTDTQYF
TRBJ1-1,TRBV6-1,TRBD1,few,TGTGCCAGCAGAAGGACAGGGGGCATGAACACTGAAGCTTTCTTT,CASRRTGGMNTEAFF
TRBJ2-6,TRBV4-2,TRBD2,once,TGTGCCAGCAGCCAAACCGGGACTAGCTCCCTTTCTGGGGCCAACGTCCTGACTTTC,CASSQTGTSSLSGANVLTF
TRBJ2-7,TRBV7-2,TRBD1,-,TGTGCCAGCAGCCCGCAAGGAACAGGGGCCAACGAGCAGTACTTC,CASSPQGTGANEQYF
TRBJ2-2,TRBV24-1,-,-,TGTGCCACCAGTGATTTGCAGCTAGCGACCGGGGAGCTGTTTTTT,CATSDLQLATGELFF
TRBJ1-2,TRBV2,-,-,TGTGCCAGCAGTGAAATACAGGATTATGGCTACACCTTC,CASSEIQDYGYTF
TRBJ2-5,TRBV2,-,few,TGTGCCAGCAGTGGTCTAGAGACCCAGTACTTC,CASSGLETQYF
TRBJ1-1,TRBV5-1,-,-,TGCGCCAGCAGTCCTTCAGGCTCGAACACTGAAGCTTTCTTT,CASSPSGSNTEAFF
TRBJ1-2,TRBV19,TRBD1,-,TGTGCCAGTAGTCTGAGGACAGGGGCCGGCTACACCTTC,CASSLRTGAGYTF
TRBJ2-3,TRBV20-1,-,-,TGCAGTGCTACTAGACAGGAACAGTTCCCAGATACGCAGTATTTT,CSATRQEQFPDTQYF
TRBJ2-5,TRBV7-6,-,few,TGTGCCAGCAGCTTAGAGACTAGACTATTGGGAGAGACCCAGTACTTC,CASSLETRLLGETQYF
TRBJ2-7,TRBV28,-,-,TGTGCCAGCAATCCTCAGGCGCGGGCCTACGAGCAGTACTTC,CASNPQARAYEQYF
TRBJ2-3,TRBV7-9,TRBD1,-,TGTGCCAGCAGCGACGACAGGGGCACAGATACGCAGTATTTT,CASSDDRGTDTQYF
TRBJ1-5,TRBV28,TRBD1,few,TGTGCCAGCAGTTGGACGGCGGCGGGGCAGGGGGATTGGAAAAGCAATCAGCCCCAGCATTTT,CASSWTAAGQGDWKSNQPQHF
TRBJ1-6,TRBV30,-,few,TGTGCCTGGGGTCTACTAGGGGAGAATTCACCCCTCCACTTT,CAWGLLGENSPLHF
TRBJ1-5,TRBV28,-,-,TGTGCCAGCAGTTTAGCAGGACGTGGCAATCAGCCCCAGCATTTT,CASSLAGRGNQPQHF
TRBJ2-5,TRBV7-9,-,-,TGTGCCAGCAGCTTACCGCGCAGTGAAGAGACCCAGTACTTC,CASSLPRSEETQYF
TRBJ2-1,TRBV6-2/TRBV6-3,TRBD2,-,TGTGCCAGCAGTTACTCAACTAGCGGTGAGCAGTTCTTC,CASSYSTSGEQFF
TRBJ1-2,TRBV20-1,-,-,TGCAGTGCACCTGGACAGTGGGGCTATGGCTACACCTTC,CSAPGQWGYGYTF
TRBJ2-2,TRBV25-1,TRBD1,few,TGTGCCAGCCATAGAGGCCAGGGGGCGGACGGGGAGCTGTTTTTT,CASHRGQGADGELFF
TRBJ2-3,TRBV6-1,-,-,TGTGCCAGCAGTGAAAGAGGGGGTCTCAGCACAGATACGCAGTATTTT,CASSERGGLSTDTQYF
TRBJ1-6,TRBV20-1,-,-,TGCAGTGCTAGAGATCCTAGGGGCGGTTCACCCCTCCACTTT,CSARDPRGGSPLHF
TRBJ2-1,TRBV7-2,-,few,TGTGCCAGCAGCTTAGCGAGCCAAAATGAGCAGTTCTTC,CASSLASQNEQFF
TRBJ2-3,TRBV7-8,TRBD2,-,TGTGCCAGCAGCATCTGGGAGGGGGGACTAGCGGGAGAAACAGATACGCAGTATTTT,CASSIWEGGLAGETDTQYF
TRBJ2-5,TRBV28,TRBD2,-,TGTGCCAGCAGTGATGGACTAGCGGGAGGGCCCTTCCGAGAGACCCAGTACTTC,CASSDGLAGGPFRETQYF
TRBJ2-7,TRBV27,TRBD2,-,TGTGCCAGCAGCAGAGGACTAGCGGGAGTCTACGAGCAGTACTTC,CASSRGLAGVYEQYF
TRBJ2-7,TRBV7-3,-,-,TGTGCCAACACGACAGCGTACGAGCAGTACTTC,CANTTAYEQYF
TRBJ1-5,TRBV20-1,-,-,TGCAGTGCTAGAGGGAGAGACAATCAGCCCCAGCATTTT,CSARGRDNQPQHF
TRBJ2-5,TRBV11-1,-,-,TGTGCCAGCTCCGGGTGGAGGCGACAAGAGACCCAGTACTTC,CASSGWRRQETQYF
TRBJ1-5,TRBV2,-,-,TGTGCCAGCAGTCGGGGGCCCGATCAGCCCCAGCATTTT,CASSRGPDQPQHF
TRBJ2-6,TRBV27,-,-,TGTGCCAGCAGTTTCAGGGGGGCGCAAGGGGCCAACGTCCTGACTTTC,CASSFRGAQGANVLTF
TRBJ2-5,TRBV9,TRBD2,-,TGTGCCAGCAGCTCCCGGACTAGCGGGGAGCAAGAGACCCAGTACTTC,CASSSRTSGEQETQYF
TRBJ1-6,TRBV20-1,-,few,TGCAGTGCTAGACGACCCCGAGCAGGGCCACCTTATAATTCACCCCTCCACTTT,CSARRPRAGPPYNSPLHF
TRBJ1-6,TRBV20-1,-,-,TGCAGTGCTCGGACTGGGGGGATCAATTCACCCCTCCACTTT,CSARTGGINSPLHF
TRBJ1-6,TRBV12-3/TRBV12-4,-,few,TGTGCCAGCCGCAGGCTCAATTCACCCCTCCACTTT,CASRRLNSPLHF